The 28 T cell receptor beta chains presented below share a single source sample, sequenced in a study of T cell repertoires and HLA-DP antigens. The assay was immunoSEQ multiplex PCR, and TCRdb's table has in-frame clones only and misses some. The sample shows 65,000 to 90,000 clones, over 75% of them seen only once. The antigens for these receptors are not known. Material: CD4+ T cells from PBMCs. The source of these receptors is a man in his fifties or sixties in good health and CMV-seronegative.

The chain joins TRBV19 to TRBJ1-2; tentative D call: TRBD1 (5 bases). Per germline, CDR1 LNHDA and CDR2 SQIVND (reference sequence). V gave up 5 bases and J gave up 3 bases, with 13 bases separating them. The CDR3 totals 14 residues. CDR3 DNA sequence: TGTGCCAGTAGTGACCTAGACAGATACTATGGCTACACCTTC. It encodes CASSDLDRYYGYTF.

The chain uses TRBV29-1 and TRBJ2-7, with D possibly TRBD2 on 6 matching bases. The germline CDR1 and CDR2 sequences are SQVTM and ANQGSEA. Trimming removed 1 base at V and 6 bases at J, with 10 bases between. The CDR3 length is 12 residues. This chain's CDR3 is CSVEGPGGEQYV. In nucleotides, the CDR3 is TGCAGCGTTGAAGGGCCCGGGGGCGAGCAGTACGTC.

This chain uses TRBV5-4 with TRBJ1-2; 9 bases fit TRBD1. V was pared by 3 bases and J by 7 bases, with 10 bases of the junction left unmatched. CDR1 and CDR2 from the germline V gene are SGHNT and YYREEE (reference sequence). This CDR3 region has 15 residues. CDR3: CASSSRGTGLGGYTF. In nucleotides, the CDR3 is TGTGCCAGCAGCTCTCGCGGGACAGGGTTGGGTGGCTACACCTTC.

The V gene is TRBV18, the J gene TRBJ2-7; 10 bases align to TRBD2. V was clipped by 3 bases and J by 6 bases; unmatched bases: 5. The germline gives CDR1 KGHSH, CDR2 LQKENI. This CDR3 region has 14 residues. This CDR3 is CASSPLAGEGEQYV. The CDR3 DNA reads TGTGCCAGCTCACCGCTAGCGGGGGAGGGCGAGCAGTACGTC.

The V and J genes are TRBV10-3 and TRBJ2-2; tentatively, D is TRBD1 (6 bases). The V and J ends lost 6 bases and 0 bases respectively, with 17 bases between them. The CDR3 runs to 17 residues. CDR1 is ENHRY and CDR2 is SYGVKD in the germline V gene. CDR3 sequence (DNA): TGTGCCATCAGGCCAGGGACCGGGACAACGAACACCGGGGAGCTGTTTTTT. It codes for CAIRPGTGTTNTGELFF.

This clone was counted a single time. V and J are TRBV7-9 and TRBJ2-5; maybe TRBD2 (5 bases). Trimming took 5 bases from V and 5 from J, leaving 15 bases between them. This CDR3 contains 14 residues. CDR1 and CDR2 (germline): SEHNR, FQNEAQ (reference sequence). CDR3 DNA sequence: TGTGCCAGCAGCGGTCGGGGTCCTTGGGAGACCCAGTACTTC. As protein: CASSGRGPWETQYF.

This sequence joins TRBV27 and TRBJ2-2; D gene uncertain. With 3 bases removed from V and 0 bases from J, the gap between germline ends came to 5 bases. This CDR3 region has 14 residues. Germline V gene sequence: CDR1 MNHEY, CDR2 SMNVEV (reference sequence). The chain's CDR3 is CASSFGANTGELFF. The CDR3 DNA sequence: TGTGCCAGCAGTTTTGGAGCGAACACCGGGGAGCTGTTTTTT.

The chain joins TRBV28 to TRBJ2-7; 14 nucleotides align to TRBD2. Trimming removed 5 bases from V and 8 bases from J; junction bases left unmatched: 14. Looked up from germline, CDR1 is MDHEN and CDR2 is SYDVKM. The CDR3 spans 17 residues. The chain's CDR3 is CASSPGSGLAGVRKQYF. The CDR3 DNA is TGTGCCAGCAGTCCAGGATCGGGACTAGCGGGGGTTAGGAAGCAGTACTTC. Combining the CDR3 with reference TRBV28 and TRBJ2-7 gives the whole variable domain DVKVTQSSRYLVKRTGEKVFLECVQDMDHENMFWYRQDPGLGLRLIYFSYDVKMKEKGDIPEGYSVSREKKERFSLILESASTNQTSMYLCASSPGSGLAGVRKQYFGPGTRLTVT.

The CDR3 loop reads CASSLAERGRGYGYTF. CDR3 DNA sequence: TGTGCCAGCAGCTTGGCGGAGCGGGGGCGGGGCTATGGCTACACCTTC. The chain carries TRBV5-4 and TRBJ1-2; TRBD1 might be the D (6 bases). The V end lost 0 bases, the J end lost 4 bases, and 16 bases lay between the germline ends. Germline-derived CDR1 and CDR2 are SGHNT and YYREEE (reference sequence). This CDR3 contains 16 residues. The full variable domain, with the rest looked up from reference TRBV5-4 and TRBJ1-2, is ETGVTQSPTHLIKTRGQQVTLRCSSQSGHNTVSWYQQALGQGPQFIFQYYREEENGRGNFPPRFSGLQFPNYSSELNVNALELDDSALYLCASSLAERGRGYGYTFGSGTRLTVV.

This chain links TRBV7-2 with TRBJ2-2; D is uncertain. The CDR3 is 14 residues long. Trimming removed 3 bases from V and 0 bases from J, with 5 bases in between. Germline V lookup: CDR1 SGHTA, CDR2 FQGNSA. CDR3 residues: CASSFSPNTGELFF. The CDR3 DNA reads TGTGCCAGCAGCTTTTCACCGAACACCGGGGAGCTGTTTTTT.

The J gene is TRBJ1-2, the V gene TRBV12-5; D is uncertain. CDR1 and CDR2 (germline): LGHNT, FRNRAP. The CDR3 has 14 amino acids. With 0 bases removed from V and 6 bases from J, the gap between germline ends came to 11 bases. CDR3 sequence: CASGLVGQKHGYTF. In DNA form, the CDR3 reads TGTGCTAGTGGTTTGGTCGGTCAGAAGCATGGCTACACCTTC.

There are a few counts of this clone. The rearrangement uses TRBV6-1 and TRBJ1-6; D not resolved. This CDR3 comprises 14 residues. The germline gives CDR1 MNHNS, CDR2 SASEGT. Deletions cut 2 bases from V and 8 bases from J, with 10 bases between. Written as DNA, the CDR3 is TGTGCCAGCAGTGAAACCATACAATATTCACCCCTCCACTTT. It translates to CASSETIQYSPLHF.

This clone was seen a single time. V is TRBV19 and J is TRBJ2-1; TRBD2 aligns across 11 bases. The junction had 8 bases not matched to a gene; V was cut back by 4 bases and J by 6 bases. Germline CDR1 is LNHDA and CDR2 is SQIVND (reference sequence). The CDR3 sequence is 16 residues long. The CDR3 here is CASSTSLAGGTNEQFF. CDR3 bases: TGTGCCAGTAGTACCTCCCTAGCGGGGGGCACCAATGAGCAGTTCTTC.

The CDR3 DNA sequence: TGTGCCAGCAGACTGGACGGCGAGAACACTGAAGCTTTCTTT. Residues: CASRLDGENTEAFF. The genes are TRBV6-5 and TRBJ1-1; D not resolved. The CDR3 consists of 14 residues. Per germline, CDR1 MNHEY and CDR2 SVGAGI. The ends were cut back, 6 bases at V and 1 base at J, with 12 bases in the middle.

The gene calls are TRBV5-4 and TRBJ2-3; 9 bases are shared with TRBD2. The J segment lost 2 bases and the V segment lost 3 bases, leaving 4 bases of the junction unmatched. CDR3 length: 15 amino acids. CDR1 and CDR2 from the germline V gene are SGHNT and YYREEE (reference sequence). CDR3 protein: CASSWRGGHTDTQYF. For the CDR3, the DNA is TGTGCCAGCAGCTGGCGGGGGGGTCACACAGATACGCAGTATTTT.

The rearrangement joins TRBV7-2 to TRBJ2-3; weak D call: TRBD2 (5 bases). Germline CDR1 reads SGHTA; CDR2 reads FQGNSA. The CDR3 length is 13 residues. V was trimmed by 4 bases and J by 2 bases, leaving 7 bases between them. CDR3 DNA: TGTGCCAGCAGCTCGGGGTACACAGATACGCAGTATTTT. Its translation: CASSSGYTDTQYF.

The chain carries TRBV18 and TRBJ2-5; the D gene is possibly TRBD1 (6 bases). The CDR3 length is 14 residues. V shed 3 bases and J shed 1 base, with 9 bases lying between them. The germline V gene encodes CDR1 KGHSH and CDR2 LQKENI. The CDR3 DNA is TGTGCCAGCTCACCCACAGGGATCCAAGAGACCCAGTACTTC. Translating it yields CASSPTGIQETQYF.

V is TRBV19 and J is TRBJ2-2, with TRBD2 identical over 7 bases. V lost 6 bases and J lost 7; bases outside the gene matches: 2. This CDR3 is 12 amino acids long. CDR1 LNHDA and CDR2 SQIVND come from the germline V gene (reference sequence). DNA of the CDR3: TGTGCCAGTAGCGGGAGGATCGGGGAGCTGTTTTTT. This translates into CASSGRIGELFF.

The genes are TRBV7-3 and TRBJ1-2; 10 nucleotides line up with TRBD1. CDR3 length: 17 amino acids. CDR1 SGHTA and CDR2 FQGTGA come from the germline V gene. V lost 5 bases and J lost 1; bases outside the gene matches: 10. CDR3 sequence reads: CASSPTGTGDVNYGYTF. The DNA for the CDR3 is TGTGCCAGCAGCCCAACCGGGACAGGGGACGTTAACTATGGCTACACCTTC. Using reference TRBV7-3 and TRBJ1-2 for the parts outside the CDR3, the full variable domain is GAGVSQTPSNKVTEKGKYVELRCDPISGHTALYWYRQSLGQGPEFLIYFQGTGAADDSGLPNDRFFAVRPEGSVSTLKIQRTERGDSAVYLCASSPTGTGDVNYGYTFGSGTRLTVV.

The chain employs TRBV19 and TRBJ1-4; D ambiguous. This CDR3 comprises 15 residues. Trimming stripped 5 bases from V and 3 bases from J, with 13 bases between. Germline V lookup: CDR1 LNHDA, CDR2 SQIVND (reference sequence). In DNA, the CDR3 is TGTGCCAGTAGTCTCGGCGGGGTGGCTAATGAAAAACTGTTTTTT. It codes for CASSLGGVANEKLFF.

V is TRBV7-2 and J is TRBJ2-7, with D uncertain. The CDR3 is made up of 14 amino acids. The germline gives CDR1 SGHTA, CDR2 FQGNSA. Trimming stripped 7 bases from V and 0 bases from J, with 13 bases between. In DNA form, the CDR3 reads TGTGCCAGCACCCTTGTTTCTAGCTCCTACGAGCAGTACTTC. It translates to CASTLVSSSYEQYF.

The chain has TRBV10-2 and TRBJ1-4; a weak D match, TRBD1 (5 bases). Germline loops: CDR1 WSHSY, CDR2 SAAADI. Deletions cut 0 bases from V and 3 bases from J, with 8 bases between. The CDR3 is 15 residues long. The CDR3 sequence is CASSESRVANEKLFF. In nucleotides, the CDR3 is TGCGCCAGCAGTGAGTCCAGGGTTGCTAATGAAAAACTGTTTTTT.

The J gene is TRBJ2-3, the V gene TRBV7-9, with TRBD2 as a possible D gene (5 bases). Germline CDR1 and CDR2: SEHNR and FQNEAQ (reference sequence). The V end was cut by 4 bases, the J end by 4 bases, with 9 bases between. This CDR3 region has 13 residues. CDR3 residues: CASSSLASDTQYF. Here the CDR3 DNA reads TGTGCCAGCAGCTCGTTAGCGTCAGATACGCAGTATTTT. The full variable domain, completed using reference TRBV7-9 and TRBJ2-3, is DTGVSQNPRHKITKRGQNVTFRCDPISEHNRLYWYRQTLGQGPEFLTYFQNEAQLEKSRLLSDRFSAERPKGSFSTLEIQRTEQGDSAMYLCASSSLASDTQYFGPGTRLTVL.

The chain combines TRBV5-4 with TRBJ2-7, with unresolved D. CDR3 length: 16 amino acids. CDR1 is SGHNT and CDR2 is YYREEE in the germline V gene (reference sequence). The V gene lost 0 bases and the J gene lost 0 bases, with 13 bases spanning the gap. The CDR3 here is CASSLASLVNSYEQYF. The CDR3 DNA reads as TGTGCCAGCAGCTTGGCGTCGCTGGTTAACTCCTACGAGCAGTACTTC.

This sequence joins TRBV28 and TRBJ1-6; D unresolved. The CDR3 length is 16 residues. V lost 4 bases, J lost 7 bases, and 17 bases lay in between. The V gene's germline CDR1 is MDHEN and CDR2 SYDVKM. This CDR3 is CASSSSGFAWNSPLHF. The DNA for the CDR3 is TGTGCCAGCAGTTCCTCGGGGTTCGCATGGAATTCACCCCTCCACTTT.

The chain recombines TRBV5-4 with TRBJ1-6, with a weak D call TRBD1 (5 bases). Trimming pared 4 bases from V and 7 bases from J, leaving 9 bases between. The germline CDR1 and CDR2 sequences are SGHNT and YYREEE (reference sequence). This CDR3 contains 13 residues. The CDR3 is CASSTRQNSPLHF. The CDR3 DNA reads TGTGCCAGCAGCACCCGACAGAATTCACCCCTCCACTTT.

This chain uses TRBV28 with TRBJ1-6, with TRBD1 identical over 7 bases. Germline values: CDR1 MDHEN, CDR2 SYDVKM. There are 14 residues in the CDR3. The V segment lost 6 bases and the J segment 6 bases; nucleotides outside the gene matches: 5. Here the CDR3 reads CASSLGQTNSPLHF. Written as DNA, the CDR3 is TGTGCCAGCAGCCTGGGACAGACTAATTCACCCCTCCACTTT.

The CDR3 loop reads CASSRAGGGPGDTQYF. The CDR3 DNA follows: TGCGCCAGCAGCAGGGCCGGGGGGGGACCAGGAGATACGCAGTATTTT. This rearrangement joins TRBV5-1 to TRBJ2-3; 8 nucleotides agree with TRBD2. From germline, CDR1 is SGHRS and CDR2 YFSETQ. Trimming removed 4 bases from V and 5 bases from J; junction bases left unmatched: 12. CDR3 length: 16 residues.